These T cell receptor beta chains were read from a single sample in a study of cytomegalovirus exposure and HLA in healthy donors. Repertoires were generated with immunoSEQ multiplex PCR, while TCRdb's copy carries only in-frame clones and drops some. The sample lists 200,000 to 250,000 clones; 70% to 80% were seen once. Specimen: PBMCs. The receptors derive from a woman under 40 in good health and CMV-seronegative. CDR3s include the opening cysteine and the closing phenylalanine or tryptophan. D genes are given only for firm matches. Rows may omit the clone size; those that give it use once, few, many or a size class.

cdr3_length | d_call | clone_size | j_call | v_call | cdr3_aa | cdr3_nt
14 | - | once | TRBJ2-7 | TRBV6-5 | CASSPHGGSYEQYF | TGTGCCAGCAGCCCCCATGGGGGGAGCTACGAGCAGTACTTC
15 | - | - | TRBJ2-6 | TRBV14 | CASSQAVIGANVLTF | TGTGCCAGCAGCCAAGCAGTAATTGGGGCCAACGTCCTGACCTTC
17 | - | medium-sized | TRBJ2-3 | TRBV7-9 | CASSPPRGREIADTQYF | TGTGCCAGCAGCCCACCCCGGGGGCGGGAGATCGCAGATACGCAGTATTTT
13 | TRBD2 | - | TRBJ2-5 | TRBV25-1 | CANSLAVEETQYF | TGTGCCAACTCACTAGCGGTTGAAGAGACCCAGTACTTC
13 | - | - | TRBJ2-1 | TRBV19 | CASSLRGYNEQFF | TGTGCCAGTAGTCTTCGGGGCTACAATGAGCAGTTCTTC
15 | TRBD1 | - | TRBJ1-2 | TRBV7-9 | CASSFLGQGADGYTF | TGTGCCAGCAGCTTCTTAGGTCAGGGGGCCGATGGCTACACCTTC
14 | TRBD1 | - | TRBJ1-2 | TRBV25-1 | CASSGGTGNYGYTF | TGTGCCAGCAGTGGGGGGACAGGGAACTATGGCTACACCTTC
16 | TRBD1 | - | TRBJ2-7 | TRBV27 | CASASWRTGDSYEQYF | TGTGCCAGCGCAAGTTGGCGGACAGGCGATTCCTACGAGCAGTACTTC
15 | - | - | TRBJ2-2 | TRBV19 | CASRGAGRDTGELFF | TGTGCCAGTAGGGGGGCAGGACGAGACACCGGGGAGCTGTTTTTT
16 | TRBD1 | - | TRBJ1-4 | TRBV6-5 | CASSYQSGTGSEKLFF | TGTGCCAGCAGTTATCAATCCGGGACAGGGAGTGAAAAACTGTTTTTT
15 | - | once | TRBJ2-3 | TRBV6-1 | CASSVLLVPTDTQYF | TGTGCCAGCAGTGTCCTACTAGTCCCTACAGATACGCAGTATTTT
14 | TRBD1 | - | TRBJ1-1 | TRBV29-1 | CSVLLSTGVTEAFF | TGCAGCGTCCTCCTTAGCACAGGGGTTACTGAAGCTTTCTTT
13 | - | - | TRBJ1-5 | TRBV11-2 | CASSFQGNQPQHF | TGTGCCAGCAGCTTTCAGGGCAATCAGCCCCAGCATTTT
15 | - | few | TRBJ2-7 | TRBV7-9 | CASSLALTRMDEQYF | TGTGCCAGCAGCTTAGCGTTGACAAGGATGGACGAGCAGTACTTC
16 | TRBD2 | - | TRBJ2-1 | TRBV14 | CASSQATSGTYNEQFF | TGTGCCAGCAGCCAAGCGACTAGCGGGACCTACAATGAGCAGTTCTTC
14 | - | few | TRBJ1-1 | TRBV4-1 | CASSLPGEATEAFF | TGCGCCAGCAGCCTCCCAGGGGAAGCCACTGAAGCTTTCTTT
14 | - | few | TRBJ1-6 | TRBV2 | CASSEGGRNSPLHF | TGTGCCAGCAGTGAGGGCGGGAGAAATTCACCCCTCCACTTT